The 2 T cell receptor beta chains below were found in one sample sequenced in a study of T cell repertoires in cytomegalovirus infection. TCRdb re-called the reads with MiXCR, one entry per CDR3 protein. The sample holds about 130,000 distinct CDR3 sequences, more than 7% seen once. The sequencing input was PBMCs. These TCRs come from a human donor in good health (CMV status not recorded). Some clones in this sample may be carry-over from other donors' samples.

In this sample, this clonotype turned up many times. J is TRBJ1-2 and V is TRBV19; tentatively, D is TRBD1 (5 bases). The V gene's germline CDR1 is LNHDA and CDR2 SQIVND (reference sequence). V lost 6 bases to trimming and J lost 3 bases, with 17 bases between them. The CDR3 sequence is 15 residues long. In nucleotides, the CDR3 is TGTGCCAGTAGCCCGGGGGTACCCAAGGACTATGGCTACACCTTC. Its protein product is CASSPGVPKDYGYTF.

To note about this clonotype: At one boundary the junction diverges from the germline segment, which might be a read error. V usage is TRBV12-3 or TRBV12-4 and J usage is TRBJ2-1, with 8 bases identical to TRBD2. The CDR3 is 15 residues long. The CDR3 DNA reads TGTGCCAGCAGTTCCGAGCGGGGGCCCTACCATGAGCAGTTCTTC. Translation: CASSSERGPYHEQFF.